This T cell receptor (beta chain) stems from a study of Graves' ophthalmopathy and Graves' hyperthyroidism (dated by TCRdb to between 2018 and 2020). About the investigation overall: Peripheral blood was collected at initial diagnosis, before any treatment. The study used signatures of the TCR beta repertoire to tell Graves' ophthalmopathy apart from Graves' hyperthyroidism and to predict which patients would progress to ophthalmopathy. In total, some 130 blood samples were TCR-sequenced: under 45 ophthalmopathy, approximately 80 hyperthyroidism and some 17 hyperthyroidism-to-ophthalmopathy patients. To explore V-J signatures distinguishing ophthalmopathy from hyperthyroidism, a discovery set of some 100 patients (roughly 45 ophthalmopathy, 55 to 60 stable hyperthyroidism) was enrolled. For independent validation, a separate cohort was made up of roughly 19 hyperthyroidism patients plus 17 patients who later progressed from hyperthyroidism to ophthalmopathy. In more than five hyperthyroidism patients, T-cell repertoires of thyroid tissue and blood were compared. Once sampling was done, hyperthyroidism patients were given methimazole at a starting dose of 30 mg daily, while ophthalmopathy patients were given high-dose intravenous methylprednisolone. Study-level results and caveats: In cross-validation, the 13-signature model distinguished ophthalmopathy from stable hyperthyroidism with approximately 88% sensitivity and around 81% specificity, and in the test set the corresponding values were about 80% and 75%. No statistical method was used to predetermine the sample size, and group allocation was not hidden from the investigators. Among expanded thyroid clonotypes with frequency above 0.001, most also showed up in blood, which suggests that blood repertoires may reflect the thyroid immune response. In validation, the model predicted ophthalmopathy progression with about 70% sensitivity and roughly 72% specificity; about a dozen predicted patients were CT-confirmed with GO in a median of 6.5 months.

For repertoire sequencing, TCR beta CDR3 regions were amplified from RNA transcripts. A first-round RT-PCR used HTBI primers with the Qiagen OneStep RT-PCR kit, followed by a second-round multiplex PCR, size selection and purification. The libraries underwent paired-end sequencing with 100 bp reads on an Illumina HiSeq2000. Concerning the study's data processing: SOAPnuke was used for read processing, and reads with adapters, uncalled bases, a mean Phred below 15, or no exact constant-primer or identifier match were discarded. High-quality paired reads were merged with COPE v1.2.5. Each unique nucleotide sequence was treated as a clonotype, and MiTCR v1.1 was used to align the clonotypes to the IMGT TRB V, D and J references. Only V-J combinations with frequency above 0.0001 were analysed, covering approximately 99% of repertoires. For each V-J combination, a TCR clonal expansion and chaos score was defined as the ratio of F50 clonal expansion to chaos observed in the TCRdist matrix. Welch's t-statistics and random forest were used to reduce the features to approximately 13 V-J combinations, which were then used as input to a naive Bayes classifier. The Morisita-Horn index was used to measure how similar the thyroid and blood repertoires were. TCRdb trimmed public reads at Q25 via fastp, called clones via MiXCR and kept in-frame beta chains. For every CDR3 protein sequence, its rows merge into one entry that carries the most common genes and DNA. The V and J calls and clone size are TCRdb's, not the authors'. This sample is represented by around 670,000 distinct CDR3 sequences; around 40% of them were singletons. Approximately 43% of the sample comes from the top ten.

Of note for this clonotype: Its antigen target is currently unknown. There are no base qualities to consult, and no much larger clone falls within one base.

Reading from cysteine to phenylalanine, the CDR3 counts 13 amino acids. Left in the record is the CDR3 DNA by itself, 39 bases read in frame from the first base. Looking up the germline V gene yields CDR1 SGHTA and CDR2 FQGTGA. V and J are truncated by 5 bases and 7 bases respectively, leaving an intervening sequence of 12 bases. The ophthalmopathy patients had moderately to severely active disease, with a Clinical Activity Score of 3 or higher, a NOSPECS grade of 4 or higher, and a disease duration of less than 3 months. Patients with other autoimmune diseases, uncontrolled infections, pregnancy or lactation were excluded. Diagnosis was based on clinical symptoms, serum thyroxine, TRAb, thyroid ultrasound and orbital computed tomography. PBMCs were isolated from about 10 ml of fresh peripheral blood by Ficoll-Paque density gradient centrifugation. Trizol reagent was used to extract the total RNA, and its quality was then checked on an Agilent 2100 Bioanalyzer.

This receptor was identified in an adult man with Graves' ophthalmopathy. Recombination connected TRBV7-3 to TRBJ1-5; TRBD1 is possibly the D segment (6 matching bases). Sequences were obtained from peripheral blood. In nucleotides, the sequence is TGTGCCAGCAGCGAGGGGGTGAAACAGCCCCAGCATTTT. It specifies CASSEGVKQPQHF. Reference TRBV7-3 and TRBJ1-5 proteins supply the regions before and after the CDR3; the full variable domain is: GAGVSQTPSNKVTEKGKYVELRCDPISGHTALYWYRQSLGQGPEFLIYFQGTGAADDSGLPNDRFFAVRPEGSVSTLKIQRTERGDSAVYLCASSEGVKQPQHFGDGTRLSIL.